The sequence of this T cell receptor (beta chain) was determined in a study of vaccination and CD4 T cells after COVID-19. Sequencing of the DNA from cultured CD4+ T cells was carried out with the Oncomine TCR Beta short-read assay. TCRdb used MiXCR to reprocess the PCR reads, holding one entry per CDR3 protein. Altogether about 11,000 distinct CDR3 sequences are present, about three quarters being singletons, with the ten largest covering approximately 10%. In its sample, this clonotype was seen once. The antigen is unknown. The CDR3 spans 15 residues. The V segment lost 7 bases and the J segment 5 bases; nucleotides outside the gene matches: 9. The V gene's germline CDR1 is LNHDA and CDR2 SQIVND (reference sequence). Treatment given: roughly nine-day PBMC culture with coronavirus spike peptide pools or control peptides (ViraFEST assay).

This rearrangement joins TRBV19 to TRBJ2-2, with 8 bases that match TRBD2. This receptor was taken from a human donor who had recovered from COVID-19. The sequencing sample was made of CD4+ T cells from blood, cultured in vitro. The CDR3, as DNA: TGTGCCAGTACGGGGGGGCGCTCGTCGACCGGGGAGCTGTTTTTT. It specifies CASTGGRSSTGELFF.